The 30 T cell receptor beta chains reported below all come from one sample, sequenced in a study of T cells in Graves' hyperthyroidism and ophthalmopathy. Using RNA transcripts as the source, TCR beta CDR3 regions were amplified. When the TCR CDR3 underwent first-round RT-PCR, the HTBI primer set was used. TCRdb re-analysed the multiplex PCR reads in MiXCR, keeping a single row per CDR3 protein. The sample includes 600,000 or so distinct CDR3 sequences, approximately 15% of them seen just once. Material: blood. These receptor sequences come from a woman aged 18-29 years with Graves' ophthalmopathy.

This clonotype was seen many times. This chain uses TRBV30 with TRBJ1-5; D uncertain. Germline loops: CDR1 GTSNPN, CDR2 SVGIG (reference sequence). V lost 1 base, J lost 9 bases, and 13 bases lay in between. This CDR3 region has 13 residues. The CDR3 protein is CAWSGTALWPQHF. CDR3 coding DNA: TGTGCCTGGAGTGGAACAGCCCTCTGGCCCCAGCATTTT.

This clonotype was counted ten times or more. V usage is TRBV20-1 and J usage is TRBJ1-2; D is uncertain. CDR3 length equals 14 residues. V was shortened by 0 bases and J by 4 bases, with 12 bases between the two germline ends. Germline assignment: CDR1 DFQATT and CDR2 SNEGSKA (reference sequence). CDR3 region: CSARDVGSTYGYTF. As DNA, the CDR3 is TGCAGTGCTAGAGATGTGGGCAGTACCTATGGCTACACCTTC.

The gene calls are TRBV7-8 and TRBJ2-5; TRBD1 might be the D (6 bases). The germline CDR1 and CDR2 sequences are SGHVS and FQNEAQ. The CDR3 runs 13 residues. Trimming stripped 5 bases from V and 2 bases from J, with 9 bases between. The CDR3 reads CASSQDRQETQYF. CDR3 nucleotides: TGTGCCAGCAGCCAAGACAGGCAAGAGACCCAGTACTTC.

The V call is TRBV30, the J call TRBJ2-6; TRBD1 matches 7 bases. V lost 2 bases and J lost 1; bases outside the gene matches: 5. The CDR3 covers 16 residues. Germline V gene lookup returns CDR1 GTSNPN and CDR2 SVGIG (reference sequence). CDR3 DNA: TGTGCCTGGAGTCGGGACAGAACGTCTGGGGCCAACGTCCTGACTTTC. Encoded protein: CAWSRDRTSGANVLTF.

This clonotype showed up many times. The V and J genes are TRBV30 and TRBJ2-3; 9 bases are shared with TRBD1. This CDR3 is 13 amino acids long. V shed 5 bases, J shed 4 bases, and the junction held 4 bases outside the gene matches. CDR1 is GTSNPN, CDR2 SVGIG, per germline (reference sequence). The CDR3 protein is CAWDRGVADTQYF. The CDR3 region has the DNA TGTGCCTGGGACAGGGGGGTCGCAGATACGCAGTATTTT.

In its sample, this clonotype was seen many times. The V and J genes are TRBV6-5 and TRBJ1-1; D might be TRBD1 (6 bases). Per germline, CDR1 MNHEY and CDR2 SVGAGI. With 2 bases removed from V and 4 bases from J, the gap between germline ends came to 17 bases. The CDR3 is 16 residues long. The chain's CDR3 is CASSYDEGGIGTEAFF. As DNA, the CDR3 is TGTGCCAGCAGTTACGATGAGGGGGGCATCGGCACTGAAGCTTTCTTT.

This clonotype was seen a few times. The junction and the germline gene differ at one end; a read error may be behind it. V and J are TRBV13 and TRBJ2-3; TRBD2 agrees at 7 bases. The germline V gene has CDR1 PRHDT and CDR2 FYEKMQ (reference sequence). The CDR3 totals 13 residues. The CDR3 DNA reads TGTGCCGGCAGCCCCGGGAGGTCGGGTACGCAGTATTTT. Translating it yields CAGSPGRSGTQYF. Using reference TRBV13 and TRBJ2-3 for the parts outside the CDR3, the full variable domain is AAGVIQSPRHLIKEKRETATLKCYPIPRHDTVYWYQQGPGQDPQFLISFYEKMQSDKGSIPDRFSAQQFSDYHSELNMSSLELGDSALYFCAGSPGRSGTQYFGPGTRLTVL.

Points on this clonotype: A read error may explain this, as a much larger clone is one base away. Because the CDR3 is missing its conserved closing phenylalanine or tryptophan, this is likely a read error. The chain links TRBV12-5 to TRBJ2-5; no clear D gene. The CDR3 covers 14 residues. Trimming removed 2 bases at V and 0 bases at J, with 7 bases between. From germline, CDR1 is LGHNT and CDR2 FRNRAP. The CDR3 nucleotides read TGTGCTAGTGGTTTGAGGGCAGACCAAGAGACCCAGTACCTC. It codes for CASGLRADQETQYL.

This clonotype was seen repeatedly, ten times or more. This chain links TRBV19 with TRBJ1-5, with 7 bases fitting TRBD1. J lost 2 bases, V lost 6 bases, and 7 bases had no gene match. Germline V gives CDR1 LNHDA, CDR2 SQIVND (reference sequence). CDR3 length: 15 residues. The CDR3: CASSINRGGNQPQHF. For the CDR3, the DNA is TGTGCCAGTAGCATTAACAGGGGTGGCAATCAGCCCCAGCATTTT.

This chain connects TRBV20-1 to TRBJ2-3, with 9 bases fitting TRBD1. CDR1 DFQATT and CDR2 SNEGSKA come from the germline V gene (reference sequence). After removal of 5 bases from V and 1 base from J, the junction contained 4 bases not matched to a gene. The CDR3 contains 14 residues. The CDR3 nucleotides read TGCAGTGCTGTCCGGGACAGGGGCACAGATACGCAGTATTTT. This codes for CSAVRDRGTDTQYF.

This clonotype has ten or more counts. The V gene is TRBV28, the J gene TRBJ2-3; 12 bases are a match to TRBD2. Trimming cost V 7 bases and J 4 bases; bases outside gene matches: 3. CDR1 and CDR2 from the germline V gene are MDHEN and SYDVKM. The CDR3 is 14 amino acids. CDR3 residues: CASTPSGRADTQYF. CDR3 sequence (DNA): TGTGCCAGCACGCCTAGCGGGAGGGCAGATACGCAGTATTTT.

This clonotype appeared many times. V and J are TRBV28 and TRBJ2-5; 8 nucleotides align to TRBD1. The germline gives CDR1 MDHEN, CDR2 SYDVKM. Germline trimming cut 6 bases from V and 7 bases from J; bases unmatched to any gene: 10. The CDR3 totals 14 residues. As DNA, the CDR3 is TGTGCCAGCAGCCCGGACAGGGCCCAATGGACCCAGTACTTC. As protein: CASSPDRAQWTQYF.

This clonotype came up many times. This chain uses TRBV20-1 with TRBJ2-7; D not certain. This CDR3 has 12 residues. Trimming removed 5 bases at V and 0 bases at J, with 8 bases between. Per germline, CDR1 DFQATT and CDR2 SNEGSKA (reference sequence). The CDR3 loop is CSADQDSYEQYF. The CDR3 DNA reads TGCAGTGCTGACCAGGACTCCTACGAGCAGTACTTC.

This clonotype was seen at least ten times. The chain employs TRBV7-3 and TRBJ2-5; D perhaps matches TRBD1 (6 bases). The CDR3 runs 13 residues. V was clipped by 5 bases and J by 5 bases, with 12 bases between them. In germline, CDR1 is SGHTA, CDR2 FQGTGA. The CDR3 spells CASSRYRDETQYF. The CDR3 bases are TGTGCCAGCAGCAGGTACAGGGACGAGACCCAGTACTTC.

The chain recombines TRBV19 with TRBJ2-4; D unclear. The germline CDR1 and CDR2 sequences are LNHDA and SQIVND (reference sequence). The V gene lost 4 bases and the J gene lost 6 bases, with 19 bases spanning the gap. The CDR3 is made up of 16 amino acids. CDR3 in DNA: TGTGCCAGTAGTAGGGGTGGGTCAGCTGGTGGAAACATTCAGTACTTC. Amino acids: CASSRGGSAGGNIQYF.

The table lists this clonotype with many counts. The rearrangement links TRBV18 to TRBJ1-1, with no clear D. V lost 1 base, J lost 8 bases, and 8 bases lay in between. The CDR3 is 12 residues long. Germline assignment: CDR1 KGHSH and CDR2 LQKENI. The CDR3, as DNA: TGTGCCAGCTCACCACGAACGGAGGAAGCTTTCTTT. Residues: CASSPRTEEAFF. Based on the CDR3 plus reference TRBV18 and TRBJ1-1, the full variable domain is NAGVMQNPRHLVRRRGQEARLRCSPMKGHSHVYWYRQLPEEGLKFMVYLQKENIIDESGMPKERFSAEFPKEGPSILRIQQVVRGDSAAYFCASSPRTEEAFFGQGTRLTVV.

This clonotype was detected only a few times. The chain links TRBV20-1 to TRBJ2-6; possibly TRBD1 for D (5 bases). V lost 3 bases to trimming and J lost 0 bases, with 18 bases between them. The CDR3 contains 18 residues. The germline gives CDR1 DFQATT, CDR2 SNEGSKA (reference sequence). The CDR3 reads CSARQGVVANSGANVLTF. CDR3 DNA sequence: TGCAGTGCTAGGCAAGGGGTGGTCGCGAACTCTGGGGCCAACGTCCTGACTTTC.

The gene calls are TRBV19 and TRBJ2-1, with unresolved D. Trimming took 2 bases from V and 9 from J, leaving 11 bases between them. CDR1 LNHDA and CDR2 SQIVND come from the germline V gene (reference sequence). The CDR3 spans 13 residues. The CDR3 protein is CASSITDWVEQFF. In DNA form, the CDR3 reads TGTGCCAGTAGTATAACTGACTGGGTTGAGCAGTTCTTC.

This clonotype was seen at least ten times. The rearrangement joins TRBV11-2 to TRBJ2-5, with no clear D. The CDR3 totals 14 residues. Trimming shortened V by 1 base and J by 3 bases, and 9 bases separated the two germline ends. The germline CDR1 and CDR2 sequences are SGHAT and FQNNGV. The CDR3 DNA reads as TGTGCCAGCAGCTTAGGATACAGAGAAGAGACCCAGTACTTC. This gives the protein CASSLGYREETQYF.

Points on this clonotype: Possible read error: a much larger clone is one base away. The chain combines TRBV6-1 with TRBJ1-5; 7 nucleotides match TRBD1. The CDR3 sequence is 15 residues long. The J segment lost 6 bases and the V segment lost 7 bases, leaving 12 bases of the junction unmatched. Germline-derived CDR1 and CDR2 are MNHNS and SASEGT. CDR3 loop: CASTHGTAGIQPQHF. CDR3 bases: TGTGCCAGCACCCATGGGACAGCGGGCATTCAGCCCCAGCATTTT.

Ten or more counts support this clonotype. Germline and junction disagree at one end, which may indicate a read error. The rearrangement links TRBV7-7 to TRBJ2-5; TRBD2 aligns across 11 bases. Germline-derived CDR1 and CDR2 are SSHAT and FNYEAQ (reference sequence). This CDR3 is 16 amino acids long. The CDR3 DNA reads TGTGCTAGCAGCTTGGGGCTAGCGGGAGGATCGGAGACCCAGTACTTC. It codes for CASSLGLAGGSETQYF.

This clonotype was recorded many times. The V call is TRBV5-5, the J call TRBJ1-4; D is uncertain. V dropped 1 base and J dropped 8 bases, with 9 bases sitting between them. The germline gives CDR1 SGHKS, CDR2 YYEKEE (reference sequence). The CDR3 spans 13 residues. The CDR3 coding sequence is TGTGCCAGCAGCTTGTCAGCCCAGGAAAAACTGTTTTTT. Its protein is CASSLSAQEKLFF. Variable domain in full (rest from reference TRBV5-5 and TRBJ1-4): DAGVTQSPTHLIKTRGQQVTLRCSPISGHKSVSWYQQVLGQGPQFIFQYYEKEERGRGNFPDRFSARQFPNYSSELNVNALLLGDSALYLCASSLSAQEKLFFGSGTQLSVL.

This clonotype has a count of ten or more. The chain joins TRBV30 to TRBJ2-2; D remains ambiguous. The germline V and J ends were trimmed by 0 bases and 1 base, with 3 bases remaining between them. Germline V gene sequence: CDR1 GTSNPN, CDR2 SVGIG (reference sequence). This CDR3 contains 13 residues. The CDR3: CAWSVGNTGELFF. The CDR3 bases are TGTGCCTGGAGTGTAGGGAACACCGGGGAGCTGTTTTTT. Full variable domain (outside the CDR3, taken from reference TRBV30 and TRBJ2-2): SQTIHQWPATLVQPVGSPLSLECTVEGTSNPNLYWYRQAAGRGLQLLFYSVGIGQISSEVPQNLSASRPQDRQFILSSKKLLLSDSGFYLCAWSVGNTGELFFGEGSRLTVL.

This clonotype occurred a few times. The chain recombines TRBV7-2 with TRBJ1-5; 7 bases map to TRBD1. Germline lookup yields CDR1 SGHTA and CDR2 FQGNSA. CDR3 length: 15 residues. V lost 1 base and J lost 1; bases outside the gene matches: 1. The DNA of the CDR3 is TGTGCCAGCAGCTTAGTACAGGGGAGCAATCAGCCCCAGCATTTT. Amino acids: CASSLVQGSNQPQHF.

A few counts support this clonotype. Likely a read error: the CDR3 ends without its conserved phenylalanine or tryptophan. The rearrangement joins TRBV7-2 to TRBJ1-2; TRBD1 might be the D (5 bases). This CDR3 comprises 14 residues. Trimming removed 3 bases at V and 2 bases at J, with 10 bases between. CDR1 is SGHTA and CDR2 is FQGNSA in the germline V gene. CDR3 protein: CASSFWDHNYGYTL. DNA of the CDR3: TGTGCCAGCAGCTTCTGGGACCACAACTATGGCTACACCCTC.

A few counts support this clonotype. The chain recombines TRBV3-1 with TRBJ2-7, with 11 bases lining up with TRBD1. J was trimmed by 4 bases and V by 4 bases; bases with no gene match: 9. The germline gives CDR1 LGHDT, CDR2 YNNKEL (reference sequence). This CDR3 region has 16 residues. This chain's CDR3 is CASSPTGQGVSYEQYF. CDR3 in DNA: TGTGCCAGCAGCCCTACGGGACAGGGGGTGTCATACGAGCAGTACTTC.

This clonotype was detected ten times or more. The chain employs TRBV6-5 and TRBJ2-7; no clear D gene. The CDR3 runs 13 residues. From germline, CDR1 is MNHEY and CDR2 SVGAGI. Trimming removed 0 bases at V and 9 bases at J, with 12 bases between. The CDR3 spells CASSYSLGSGQYF. In DNA form, the CDR3 reads TGTGCCAGCAGTTACTCGCTTGGGTCGGGGCAGTACTTC.

This clonotype appeared many times. The V call is TRBV9, the J call TRBJ2-7; a possible D gene is TRBD2 (6 bases). V lost 0 bases, J lost 0 bases, and 13 bases lay in between. CDR1 is SGDLS, CDR2 YYNGEE, per germline. The CDR3 has 16 residues. For the CDR3, the DNA is TGTGCCAGCAGCGTAGGAGCGGGTGTTAACTCCTACGAGCAGTACTTC. The encoded protein is CASSVGAGVNSYEQYF.

The chain recombines TRBV6-1 with TRBJ2-7, with TRBD2 matching 11 bases. Germline V gene lookup returns CDR1 MNHNS and CDR2 SASEGT. Losses at the gene ends were 4 bases for V and 0 bases for J; bases not matched to a gene: 14. This CDR3 is built from 19 residues. Written as DNA, the CDR3 is TGTGCCAGCAGTGCCTGGGGGACTAGCGGCTGGCCACTCTCCTACGAGCAGTACTTC. Translating gives CASSAWGTSGWPLSYEQYF.

This clonotype was observed a single time. This chain connects TRBV20-1 to TRBJ2-1; 12 bases agree with TRBD2. Germline CDR1 DFQATT, CDR2 SNEGSKA (reference sequence). The CDR3 runs 17 residues. V was clipped by 5 bases and J by 11 bases; unmatched bases: 19. CDR3 sequence (DNA): TGCAGTGCTCGGGGACTAGCGGGCAGTAAACCCCAAGAGCAGCAGTTCTTC. It encodes CSARGLAGSKPQEQQFF.